This is a list of T cell receptor beta chains from one sample in a study of CD8+CD57+ T cells in acquired aplastic anemia. TCRdb recomputed calls from the reads with MiXCR, one row per CDR3 protein. The sample consists of fewer than 150,000 distinct CDR3 sequences, roughly 50% of them appearing once. The sequencing sample was made of sorted CD4+, CD8+, or CD8+CD57+ T cells (not recorded which) from PBMCs. These receptors all come from a human donor in good health, serving as a control. CDR3s include the opening cysteine and the closing phenylalanine or tryptophan.

TRBV19 CASSIEGTGNYEQYF
TRBV29-1 CSVEEGTDTQYF
TRBV24-1 CATSDPGTGGYEQYF
TRBV20-1 CSGRLAGNVQETQYF
TRBV6-5 CASNTGGLGNTEAFF
TRBV7-2 CASSPGVGAFF
TRBV25-1 CASRAADRAGEAFF
TRBV5-1 CASSLGQYNSPLHF
TRBV14 CASSLRGAGQPQHF
TRBV12-3/TRBV12-4 CASYGGGSYEQYF
TRBV19 CASSKGQAWSGYTF
TRBV4-3 CASSPTRGSGGTDTQYF
TRBV29-1 CSVGRSSYNEQFF
TRBV24-1 CATSDSSPRGGQFF
TRBV4-1 CASSRPGQGDTYGYTF
TRBV5-4 CASSSPNLETQYF
TRBV19 CASSIDHGGGYTF
TRBV5-1 CASSVQGATNTGELFF
TRBV6-2/TRBV6-3 CASSNMGRGDQETQYF
TRBV7-8 CASSLSRGNTIYF
TRBV24-1 CATSDPDSETQYF
TRBV7-3 CASSLMGIKNNEQFF
TRBV25-1 CASSESGQGGQPQHF
TRBV20-1 CSARELTGPLSYEQYF
TRBV29-1 CSGGTGDYGYTF
TRBV19 CASSTISSYEQYF
TRBV25-1 CATSDSGQANVLTF
TRBV29-1 CSVGRTYNEQFF
TRBV20-1 CSARLPSTDTQYF
TRBV2 CASSWSRGKGTEAFF
TRBV6-9 CASSSYRLTGVHGYTF
TRBV5-1 CASSLVGQGSGGTDTQYF
TRBV5-1 CASSPGLAGGRQETQYF
TRBV30 CAWSKGRVKDTEAFF
TRBV11-2 CASSHGGTSGNRETQYF
TRBV30 CAYHPGLAGSSQYF
TRBV20-1 CSAREEDRSSGANVLTF
TRBV19 CASSVREKLFF
TRBV20-1 CSALSMANQPQHF
TRBV19 CASSPLAGATGELFF